This entry lists 22 T cell receptor beta chains sequenced from one sample in a study of T cells in Graves' hyperthyroidism and ophthalmopathy. Amplification of TCR beta CDR3 regions was performed using RNA transcripts as template. With the HTBI primer set, the TCR CDR3 went through a first round of RT-PCR. Each CDR3 protein gets one entry after TCRdb re-called the multiplex PCR reads with MiXCR. The data show roughly 840,000 distinct CDR3 sequences, with approximately 40% seen just once and 7% to 10% held by the top ten. The specimen was blood. These receptors were collected from a man between 18 and 29 years old with Graves' hyperthyroidism.

The chain is built from TRBV20-1 and TRBJ2-5; 8 bases agree with TRBD2. With V trimmed by 6 bases and J by 2 bases, 8 bases remained unmatched. The CDR3 spans 14 residues. Germline CDR1 and CDR2: DFQATT and SNEGSKA (reference sequence). The CDR3 loop is CSAPILAGQETQYF. CDR3 DNA sequence: TGCAGTGCCCCGATCCTAGCGGGTCAAGAGACCCAGTACTTC.

The chain combines TRBV11-1 with TRBJ1-1, with no clear D. The V end was cut by 5 bases, the J end by 5 bases, with 12 bases between. Germline CDR1 SGHAT, CDR2 FQDESV (reference sequence). There are 13 residues in the CDR3. CDR3 in amino acids: CASSRPEGTEAFF. CDR3 nucleotide sequence: TGTGCCAGCAGCCGTCCGGAGGGAACTGAAGCTTTCTTT.

V and J are TRBV10-1 and TRBJ2-7, with D tentatively TRBD2 (6 bases). This CDR3 contains 14 residues. Between the trimmed V and J ends, which lost 8 bases and 3 bases, there was a span of 17 bases. Germline values: CDR1 WNHNN, CDR2 SYGVQD (reference sequence). The CDR3 nucleotides read TGCGCCAGCCCGGGACTGGGATCGGGCTACGAGCAGTACTTC. This encodes CASPGLGSGYEQYF.

This clonotype has at least ten counts. This chain joins TRBV5-1 and TRBJ1-1; D is perhaps TRBD1 (5 bases). Germline V CDR1 and CDR2: SGHRS, YFSETQ. V was shortened by 0 bases and J by 3 bases, with 9 bases between the two germline ends. The CDR3 covers 14 residues. This CDR3 is CASSLDPGDTEAFF. For the CDR3, the DNA is TGCGCCAGCAGCTTGGACCCGGGGGACACTGAAGCTTTCTTT.

This clonotype was detected ten times or more. V and J are TRBV15 and TRBJ1-1; 8 positions match TRBD1. Germline trimming cut 2 bases from V and 6 bases from J; bases unmatched to any gene: 5. The CDR3 contains 14 residues. Germline values: CDR1 LNHNV, CDR2 YYDKDF (reference sequence). CDR3 nucleotides: TGTGCCACCAGCAGACCTGGACAGGGCCCTGAAGCTTTCTTT. Amino acid sequence: CATSRPGQGPEAFF.

The rearrangement links TRBV29-1 to TRBJ1-2, with 9 bases fitting TRBD1. The CDR3 is 10 amino acids. V gave up 8 bases and J gave up 6 bases; unmatched junction bases: 1. Germline CDR1 reads SQVTM; CDR2 reads ANQGSEA. CDR3 sequence: CSWDRDGYTF. In nucleotides, the CDR3 is TGCAGCTGGGACAGGGATGGCTACACCTTC.

This clonotype was counted between two and nine times. The V and J genes are TRBV12-3 or TRBV12-4 and TRBJ2-2; no firm D call. The CDR3 is 15 amino acids. V lost 5 bases and J 5 bases, leaving 15 bases between the germline ends. CDR3 in DNA: TGTGCCAGCAGTCGCCCTACAGTGAAGACCGGGGAGCTGTTTTTT. Amino acid sequence: CASSRPTVKTGELFF.

This chain connects TRBV29-1 to TRBJ2-6; the D is unclear. V gave up 8 bases and J gave up 0 bases, with 14 bases separating them. The germline CDR1 and CDR2 sequences are SQVTM and ANQGSEA. The CDR3 consists of 15 residues. The CDR3 nucleotides read TGCAGCTCGGGCCTCCTAAGCTCTGGGGCCAACGTCCTGACTTTC. Its protein is CSSGLLSSGANVLTF. Full variable domain (remainder filled in from reference TRBV29-1 and TRBJ2-6): SAVISQKPSRDICQRGTSLTIQCQVDSQVTMMFWYRQQPGQSLTLIATANQGSEATYESGFVIDKFPISRPNLTFSTLTVSNMSPEDSSIYLCSSGLLSSGANVLTFGAGSRLTVL.

The gene calls are TRBV7-9 and TRBJ2-2, with 9 positions matching TRBD2. CDR1 and CDR2 (germline): SEHNR, FQNEAQ (reference sequence). The CDR3 has 16 residues. With 5 bases clipped from V and 0 bases from J, the junction kept 4 bases outside the gene matches. CDR3 amino acids: CASSPTSGANTGELFF. The CDR3 DNA reads TGTGCCAGCAGCCCGACTAGCGGCGCGAACACCGGGGAGCTGTTTTTT.

In DNA, the CDR3 is TGTGCCATCAGTGCCGACCGGGGGTTGGACAATGAGCAGTTCTTC. Its translation: CAISADRGLDNEQFF. The chain employs TRBV10-3 and TRBJ2-1; possibly TRBD2 for D (6 bases). The CDR3 contains 15 residues. V lost 4 bases, J lost 5 bases, and 15 bases lay in between. In germline, CDR1 is ENHRY, CDR2 SYGVKD.

As regards this clonotype: One end of the junction varies from germline; a read error may be responsible. This sequence joins TRBV5-1 and TRBJ1-2; TRBD1 matches 7 bases. The CDR3 is 15 amino acids. Germline V lookup: CDR1 SGHRS, CDR2 YFSETQ. CDR3 sequence (DNA): TGCGTCAGCAGCCCCACCACGACAGGGTATGATGGCTACACCTTC. It codes for CVSSPTTTGYDGYTF.

The J gene is TRBJ2-7, the V gene TRBV19, with D possibly matching TRBD2 (6 bases). The V end lost 4 bases, the J end lost 7 bases, and 20 bases lay between the germline ends. The CDR3 covers 15 residues. Germline assignment: CDR1 LNHDA and CDR2 SQIVND (reference sequence). The CDR3 reads CASSTRDGTSGEQYF. The CDR3 DNA sequence: TGTGCCAGTAGTACCCGGGACGGGACTTCGGGAGAGCAGTACTTC.

The genes are TRBV4-2 and TRBJ1-1; no clear D gene. Germline-derived CDR1 and CDR2 are LGHNA and YNFKEQ. The CDR3 length is 16 residues. Trimming left V 0 bases short and J 0 bases short, with 11 bases between. CDR3 region: CASSQDQLGMNTEAFF. For the CDR3, the DNA is TGTGCCAGCAGCCAAGATCAACTCGGCATGAACACTGAAGCTTTCTTT.

The chain links TRBV4-1 to TRBJ2-7; perhaps D is TRBD1 or TRBD2 (5 bases each). The CDR3 extends over 15 amino acids. The germline gives CDR1 MGHRA, CDR2 YSYEKL. The V and J ends lost 1 base and 3 bases respectively, with 13 bases between them. CDR3 DNA: TGCGCCAGCAGCCAAGTGGGGGACCAAAGCTACGAGCAGTACTTC. Translating gives CASSQVGDQSYEQYF.

In this sample, this clonotype turned up a few times. The rearrangement uses TRBV7-9 and TRBJ2-5, with D possibly TRBD1 on 6 matching bases. There are 14 residues in the CDR3. Trimming cost V 1 base and J 4 bases, with 10 bases left between them. Per the germline V gene, CDR1 is SEHNR and CDR2 is FQNEAQ (reference sequence). CDR3 DNA sequence: TGTGCCAGCAGCTTAGACGGACAGATAGAGACCCAGTACTTC. This gives the protein CASSLDGQIETQYF.

The gene calls are TRBV20-1 and TRBJ2-5; TRBD2 is a possible D gene (6 bases). Germline V gene data show CDR1 as DFQATT and CDR2 as SNEGSKA (reference sequence). This CDR3 is built from 14 residues. The ends were cut back, 2 bases at V and 4 bases at J, with 14 bases in the middle. This CDR3 is CSARKCTGVETQYF. The DNA of the CDR3 is TGCAGTGCTAGAAAGTGCACGGGGGTAGAGACCCAGTACTTC.

On this clonotype itself: A much larger clonotype is one base distant, so this may be a read error. The genes are TRBV7-9 and TRBJ2-7; 11 bases align to TRBD2. Germline CDR1 reads SEHNR; CDR2 reads FQNEAQ (reference sequence). There are 14 residues in the CDR3. CDR3 in DNA: TGTGCCCGCAGCTCGACTAGCGGGATCGACGAGCAGTACTTC. Residues: CARSSTSGIDEQYF. Full variable domain (missing parts from reference TRBV7-9 and TRBJ2-7): DTGVSQNPRHKITKRGQNVTFRCDPISEHNRLYWYRQTLGQGPEFLTYFQNEAQLEKSRLLSDRFSAERPKGSFSTLEIQRTEQGDSAMYLCARSSTSGIDEQYFGPGTRLTVT.

V usage is TRBV14 and J usage is TRBJ1-4; D gene uncertain. The CDR3 runs 17 residues. V lost 0 bases and J lost 0, with 11 bases in between. Per the germline V gene, CDR1 is SGHDN and CDR2 is FVKESK. CDR3 bases: TGTGCCAGCAGCCAAGATAGGACTCCTGCAACTAATGAAAAACTGTTTTTT. Amino acids: CASSQDRTPATNEKLFF.

J is TRBJ2-2 and V is TRBV5-5, with D unclear. CDR1 and CDR2 (germline): SGHKS, YYEKEE (reference sequence). CDR3 size: 15 residues. V was clipped by 6 bases and J by 0 bases, with 12 bases between them. The CDR3: CASTPPYPNTGELFF. The CDR3 nucleotides are TGTGCCAGCACCCCACCTTACCCGAACACCGGGGAGCTGTTTTTT.

This clonotype was picked up many times. This rearrangement joins TRBV2 to TRBJ2-2; D might be TRBD1 or TRBD2, each matching 6 bases. Germline values: CDR1 SNHLY, CDR2 FYNNEI. Trimming took 6 bases from V and 6 from J, leaving 14 bases between them. CDR3 size: 14 residues. The CDR3 DNA is TGTGCCAGCAGACAGGGACTTACGGCCGGGGAGCTGTTTTTT. It specifies CASRQGLTAGELFF.

The chain couples TRBV19 to TRBJ1-3, with unresolved D. V lost 3 bases to trimming and J lost 4 bases, with 4 bases between them. Germline lookup yields CDR1 LNHDA and CDR2 SQIVND (reference sequence). CDR3 length: 12 residues. Here the CDR3 reads CASSMGGNTIYF. The DNA for the CDR3 is TGTGCCAGTAGTATGGGGGGAAACACCATATATTTT.

This clonotype came up many times. The chain's CDR3 is CATSRDSYREGDQPQHF. The CDR3 DNA reads as TGTGCCACCAGCAGAGATTCGTACAGGGAGGGGGATCAGCCCCAGCATTTT. The chain recombines TRBV15 with TRBJ1-5; a weak D match, TRBD1 (6 bases). V was shortened by 0 bases and J by 5 bases, with 17 bases between the two germline ends. In germline, CDR1 is LNHNV, CDR2 YYDKDF (reference sequence). This CDR3 is 17 amino acids long.